The 8 T cell receptor beta chains below all came from one sample that was sequenced in a study of blood T cells in healthy people across ages. Combining a sample-barcoded 5' primer with a J-beta primer mix, a second PCR ran for about 6 to 12 cycles. From the 5' RACE reads, TCRdb called clonotypes with MiXCR, one entry per CDR3 protein. The sample carries more than 1.4 million distinct CDR3 sequences, approximately 42% recorded once. Sequencing was carried out using blood. The receptors originated from a woman between 18 and 29 years old in good health.

The CDR3 nucleotides read TGCGCCAGCTCCCGGGACGGTGGATCCACTGAAGCTTTCTTT. Translating it yields CASSRDGGSTEAFF. This chain links TRBV5-1 with TRBJ1-1, with D tentatively TRBD1 (5 bases). The CDR3 is 14 amino acids. V lost 7 bases to trimming and J lost 4 bases, with 17 bases between them. Looked up from germline, CDR1 is SGHRS and CDR2 is YFSETQ.

Note on this clonotype: With a much larger clone just one base away, this may be a read error. The missing conserved phenylalanine or tryptophan at the end of this CDR3 makes a read error likely. The chain joins TRBV6-6 to TRBJ2-3; D remains ambiguous. The V end lost 6 bases, the J end lost 0 bases, and 4 bases lay between the germline ends. This CDR3 region has 12 residues. The germline V gene encodes CDR1 MNHNY and CDR2 SVGAGI (reference sequence). The CDR3 spells CASRLSTDTQYL. CDR3 nucleotide sequence: TGTGCCAGCAGGCTTAGCACAGATACGCAGTATTTG.

The rearrangement joins TRBV20-1 to TRBJ2-2; 8 bases agree with TRBD1. The CDR3 is made up of 13 amino acids. Trimming cost V 3 bases and J 7 bases; bases outside gene matches: 4. Germline V gene data show CDR1 as DFQATT and CDR2 as SNEGSKA (reference sequence). CDR3 in DNA: TGCAGTGCTAGGGGACAGGATAGCGGGGAGCTGTTTTTT. Its translation is CSARGQDSGELFF.

The chain employs TRBV4-2 and TRBJ1-1; weak D call: TRBD1 (5 bases). The V and J ends lost 1 base and 10 bases respectively, with 13 bases between them. The CDR3 runs to 13 residues. CDR1 and CDR2 (germline): LGHNA, YNFKEQ. The CDR3 DNA follows: TGTGCCAGCAGCCAAGTGAATTCCGGGGCAGCTTTCTTT. The encoded protein is CASSQVNSGAAFF.

This chain uses TRBV20-1 with TRBJ1-2, with TRBD1 identical over 7 bases. V lost 3 bases to trimming and J lost 5 bases; unmatched junction nucleotides: 12. Germline assignment: CDR1 DFQATT and CDR2 SNEGSKA (reference sequence). The CDR3 is 15 amino acids. This chain's CDR3 is CSARIGGAMGYGYTF. DNA of the CDR3: TGCAGTGCTAGGATAGGGGGCGCAATGGGATATGGCTACACCTTC.

The chain couples TRBV27 to TRBJ1-1, with D hard to call. Trimming left V 5 bases short and J 6 bases short, with 16 bases between. This CDR3 comprises 14 residues. Germline CDR1 reads MNHEY; CDR2 reads SMNVEV (reference sequence). The CDR3: CASSATRDAAEAFF. The CDR3 DNA follows: TGTGCCAGCAGTGCCACGAGGGATGCCGCTGAAGCTTTCTTT.

The CDR3 loop is CSATLAGGTYEQYF. In DNA form, the CDR3 reads TGCAGTGCTACTTTAGCGGGGGGGACCTACGAGCAGTACTTC. The chain uses TRBV20-1 and TRBJ2-7; 11 nucleotides agree with TRBD2. There are 14 residues in the CDR3. V gave up 4 bases and J gave up 2 bases; unmatched junction bases: 4. Looked up from germline, CDR1 is DFQATT and CDR2 is SNEGSKA (reference sequence).

The CDR3 sequence: CASTPTGGHGYTF. In DNA form, the CDR3 reads TGTGCCAGCACCCCGACAGGGGGCCATGGCTACACCTTC. The chain joins TRBV28 to TRBJ1-2; 10 bases map to TRBD1. CDR3 length equals 13 residues. J was trimmed by 6 bases and V by 7 bases; bases with no gene match: 5. Germline CDR1 is MDHEN and CDR2 is SYDVKM.